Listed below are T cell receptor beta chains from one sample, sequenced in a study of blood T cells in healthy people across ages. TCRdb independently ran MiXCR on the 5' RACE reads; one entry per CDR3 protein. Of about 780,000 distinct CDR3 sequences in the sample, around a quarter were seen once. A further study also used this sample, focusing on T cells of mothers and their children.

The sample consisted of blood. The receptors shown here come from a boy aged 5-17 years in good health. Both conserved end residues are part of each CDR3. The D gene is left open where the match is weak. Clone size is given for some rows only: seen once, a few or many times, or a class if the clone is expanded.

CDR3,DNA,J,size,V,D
CASSRPGQGAYEQYF,TGTGCCAGCAGCCGACCCGGACAGGGGGCCTACGAGCAGTACTTC,TRBJ2-7,few,TRBV6-5,TRBD1
CASSHLLAGGTGELFF,TGTGCCAGCAGCCACCTACTAGCGGGGGGTACCGGGGAGCTGTTTTTT,TRBJ2-2,NA,TRBV6-1,TRBD2
CASSQVSKGVGGANVLTF,TGTGCCAGCAGCCAAGTATCCAAGGGGGTCGGTGGGGCCAACGTCCTGACTTTC,TRBJ2-6,few,TRBV3-1,NA
CASSQVETGELFF,TGCGCCAGCAGCCAAGTTGAGACCGGGGAGCTGTTTTTT,TRBJ2-2,few,TRBV4-1,NA
CSVAGRFTQETQYF,TGCAGCGTGGCGGGACGGTTCACACAAGAGACCCAGTACTTC,TRBJ2-5,few,TRBV29-1,NA
CASSQVAYVETQYF,TGCGCCAGCAGCCAAGTAGCCTACGTGGAGACCCAGTACTTC,TRBJ2-5,many,TRBV4-1,NA
CASSSPGRRTNTEAFF,TGTGCCAGCAGTTCACCGGGACGCAGGACGAACACTGAAGCTTTCTTT,TRBJ1-1,few,TRBV5-6,NA
CASSEGVRGTPLHF,TGTGCCAGCAGCGAAGGGGTGAGAGGGACACCCCTCCACTTT,TRBJ1-6,NA,TRBV28,NA
CASSLRPEGSGANVPTF,TGTGCCAGCAGCCTCCGCCCCGAAGGCTCTGGGGCCAACGTCCCGACTTTC,TRBJ2-6,few,TRBV7-3,NA
CSARGALTDTQYF,TGCAGTGCCCGGGGAGCCCTCACAGATACGCAGTATTTT,TRBJ2-3,few,TRBV20-1,NA
CATSLDRTSPYEQYF,TGTGCCACCAGCCTCGACAGAACTTCACCTTACGAGCAGTACTTC,TRBJ2-7,NA,TRBV15,NA
CASSQGRGTPGELFF,TGTGCCAGCAGCCAGGGGCGGGGAACCCCCGGGGAGCTGTTTTTT,TRBJ2-2,NA,TRBV7-3,NA
CSAMDSTYNEQFF,TGCAGTGCTATGGACTCCACCTACAATGAGCAGTTCTTC,TRBJ2-1,NA,TRBV20-1,NA
CASSLQAGGTGELFF,TGTGCCAGCAGCTTACAAGCGGGGGGGACCGGGGAGCTGTTTTTT,TRBJ2-2,NA,TRBV7-3,TRBD2
CSVYGTATYEQYF,TGCAGCGTTTACGGGACAGCAACCTACGAGCAGTACTTC,TRBJ2-7,few,TRBV29-1,TRBD1
CASSPLGLAVETQYF,TGCGCCAGCAGCCCGTTAGGACTAGCGGTCGAGACCCAGTACTTC,TRBJ2-5,few,TRBV5-1,TRBD2
CASSDVPSSGANVLTF,TGTGCCAGCAGTGACGTTCCGAGCTCTGGGGCCAACGTCCTGACTTTC,TRBJ2-6,NA,TRBV6-1,NA
CASRKRGGQETQYF,TGTGCCAGCAGGAAGCGGGGGGGCCAAGAGACCCAGTACTTC,TRBJ2-5,NA,TRBV2,TRBD2
CASSTWLDREDGYTF,TGTGCCAGTAGCACCTGGCTCGACAGGGAAGATGGCTACACCTTC,TRBJ1-2,once,TRBV19,TRBD1
CASSLLTKNTEAFF,TGTGCCAGCAGCCTGTTAACGAAGAACACTGAAGCTTTCTTT,TRBJ1-1,NA,TRBV5-5,NA
CSALGGAVYGYTF,TGCAGTGCTCTAGGAGGGGCAGTCTATGGCTACACCTTC,TRBJ1-2,NA,TRBV20-1,NA
CASSLARAHEQFF,TGTGCCAGCAGCTTAGCAAGAGCGCATGAGCAGTTCTTC,TRBJ2-1,NA,TRBV7-9,NA
CASSLGAAAKNIQYF,TGTGCCAGCAGTCTCGGCGCGGCGGCAAAAAACATTCAGTACTTC,TRBJ2-4,few,TRBV12-3/TRBV12-4,NA